The sequence of this T cell receptor (beta chain) was determined in a study of T cell repertoires in cytomegalovirus infection (dated by TCRdb to the late 2010s). Turning to the overall study: Because public TCR beta signatures pointed to carriage of CMV infection together with the matching HLA type, the HLA type of each donor mattered for the analysis. General conclusions and limits of the study: The ex vivo response was dominated by HLA-C-restricted CMV-specific TCR beta clonotypes, and the single most frequent clonotype in two of eight donors was supplied by these HLA-C-restricted clonotypes. In both this cohort and an independent roughly 350-donor cohort, the cumulative frequency of public TCR beta family members distinguished carriers of CMV infection plus the relevant HLA type.

The germline V gene encodes CDR1 MNHNS and CDR2 SASEGT. There are 20 amino acids in the CDR3, from cysteine to phenylalanine inclusive. Of all the DNA, just the CDR3 is kept, 60 bases in frame from base 1. Trimming costs V 7 bases and J 4 bases, and their ends lie 32 bases apart. These reads were obtained on an Illumina HiSeq 1500. The public reads were reanalyzed by TCRdb: fastp trimming at Q25, MiXCR alignment, in-frame beta chains only. Every entry covers one CDR3 protein and lists the most common genes and DNA from its rows. The sample data list approximately 630,000 distinct CDR3 sequences, and roughly a quarter of these were observed just once. The ten largest clones capture around 8% of the sample. Comments on this clonotype: The specificity of this receptor is unknown. It has no much larger one-base neighbor in the sample; base qualities were not kept.

Source material: CD8+ T cells from PBMCs. Rearrangement joined TRBV6-1 to TRBJ2-1; a weak D assignment points to TRBD1 (5 bases agree). The TCR comes from a human donor in good health (CMV status not recorded). Some clones in this sample may be carry-over from other donors' samples. Read as DNA, the sequence is TGTGCCAGCACCGGAAGGGGCCCGGGCTTCCTCGCGGACCGATACAATGAGCAGTTCTTC. Translated, this is CASTGRGPGFLADRYNEQFF.